This passage covers 10 T cell receptor beta chains from one sample sequenced in a study of cytomegalovirus exposure and HLA in healthy donors (dated by TCRdb to 2016 to 2017). The library relied on the immunoSEQ multiplex PCR assay. For the multiplex PCR, a mixture combining 60 forward primers for TCR Vbeta segments and 13 reverse primers for TCR Jbeta segments was used. In TCRdb, the immuneACCESS table is reduced to in-frame sequences with V and J assigned. These tables do not hold every clone; where another copy was compared, an unresolved V gene accounts for under half, and the others remain unexplained. The sample yields 190,000 or so clones; over 80% were counted once. The ten top clones hold 1.5% to 2% of the sample. Sequencing input: PBMCs. These receptors all stem from a man aged 50-59 years in good health and CMV-seronegative.

This rearrangement joins TRBV18 to TRBJ2-3; 9 bases are shared with TRBD2. V shed 3 bases and J 1 base; nucleotides not matched to a gene: 2. Germline V CDR1 and CDR2: KGHSH, LQKENI. The CDR3 length is 15 residues. CDR3 DNA sequence: TGTGCCAGCTCACCTCGGACTAGCGGCACAGATACGCAGTATTTT. This codes for CASSPRTSGTDTQYF.

This rearrangement joins TRBV7-2 to TRBJ2-7; maybe TRBD2 (7 bases). The V and J ends lost 0 bases and 3 bases respectively, with 15 bases between them. The CDR3 has 16 amino acids. Germline V gives CDR1 SGHTA, CDR2 FQGNSA. This chain's CDR3 is CASSLASSGDIYEQYF. The CDR3 coding sequence is TGTGCCAGCAGCTTAGCTTCCAGCGGGGACATCTACGAGCAGTACTTC.

The rearrangement links TRBV30 to TRBJ2-1, with 10 bases identical to TRBD2. V trimming: 3 bases; J trimming: 6 bases; junction bases outside the gene matches: 8. Per the germline V gene, CDR1 is GTSNPN and CDR2 is SVGIG (reference sequence). The CDR3 has 15 residues. The DNA of the CDR3 is TGTGCCTGGAGAATAGCGGGAGGCCCTCCCAATGAGCAGTTCTTC. It is translated as CAWRIAGGPPNEQFF.

This clone appeared a single time. The chain has TRBV7-2 and TRBJ2-1; D is unresolved. The V end lost 3 bases, the J end lost 5 bases, and 5 bases lay between the germline ends. Per the germline V gene, CDR1 is SGHTA and CDR2 is FQGNSA. The CDR3 extends over 12 amino acids. CDR3 in amino acids: CASSFENNEQFF. Written as DNA, the CDR3 is TGTGCCAGCAGCTTCGAGAACAATGAGCAGTTCTTC.

CDR3 amino acids: CASSYRGLDGYTF. CDR3 nucleotides: TGTGCCAGCAGTTACAGGGGGCTCGATGGCTACACCTTC. V and J are TRBV6-6 and TRBJ1-2; TRBD1 matches at 7 bases. Germline assignment: CDR1 MNHNY and CDR2 SVGAGI (reference sequence). V was clipped by 2 bases and J by 6 bases; unmatched bases: 3. The length of the CDR3 is 13 residues.

The chain couples TRBV11-1 to TRBJ1-4; TRBD1 is a possible D gene (6 bases). This CDR3 spans 14 amino acids. CDR1 and CDR2 (germline): SGHAT, FQDESV (reference sequence). Deletions cut 5 bases from V and 4 bases from J, with 11 bases between. The CDR3 loop is CASSPGQSNEKLFF. The CDR3 nucleotides read TGTGCCAGCAGCCCCGGACAGAGTAATGAAAAACTGTTTTTT.

This clone was seen just once. The rearrangement uses TRBV30 and TRBJ2-1; possible D gene TRBD2, 5 bases. This CDR3 is built from 14 residues. CDR1 and CDR2 from the germline V gene are GTSNPN and SVGIG (reference sequence). V gave up 4 bases and J gave up 10 bases, with 20 bases separating them. Here the CDR3 reads CAWKSVLAPREQFF. Written as DNA, the CDR3 is TGTGCCTGGAAAAGCGTTTTAGCGCCGCGGGAGCAGTTCTTC.

The chain is built from TRBV27 and TRBJ2-1; tentative D call: TRBD2 (8 bases). V was clipped by 7 bases and J by 0 bases, with 25 bases between them. Germline CDR1 reads MNHEY; CDR2 reads SMNVEV (reference sequence). The CDR3 runs 19 residues. CDR3: CASTRQGFSGMSSYNEQFF. The CDR3 DNA is TGTGCCAGCACCAGACAGGGATTTAGCGGGATGAGCTCCTACAATGAGCAGTTCTTC.

The V and J genes are TRBV7-2 and TRBJ2-2; maybe TRBD2 (6 bases). Germline loops: CDR1 SGHTA, CDR2 FQGNSA. The V gene lost 5 bases and the J gene lost 4 bases, with 14 bases spanning the gap. This CDR3 has 15 residues. CDR3 protein: CASSGPGLFTGELFF. In DNA form, the CDR3 reads TGTGCCAGCAGCGGGCCGGGACTGTTCACCGGGGAGCTGTTTTTT.

This clone was observed many times. V and J are TRBV7-2 and TRBJ1-1; 7 nucleotides agree with TRBD1. The trim removed 7 bases at V and 1 base at J, leaving 3 bases unmatched. This CDR3 region has 13 residues. CDR1 and CDR2 (germline): SGHTA, FQGNSA. CDR3 sequence reads: CASMGQWNTEAFF. CDR3 DNA sequence: TGTGCCAGCATGGGACAGTGGAACACTGAAGCTTTCTTT.